Shown below are 2 T cell receptor beta chains from a single sample sequenced in a study of blood T cells in healthy people across ages. It was with a sample-barcoded 5' primer and a J-beta primer mix that a second PCR of about 6 to 12 cycles was run. TCRdb re-analysed the 5' RACE reads in MiXCR, keeping a single row per CDR3 protein. The repertoire includes 650,000 to 950,000 distinct CDR3 sequences, roughly 44% of them detected once, and about 21% sits in the top ten. The sequencing input was blood. These receptors were obtained from a man in his sixties in good health.

The CDR3 DNA is TGTGCCAGCAGCGACCTGAGCAAAAGCACAGATACGCAGTATTTT. It yields the protein CASSDLSKSTDTQYF. The chain is built from TRBV6-6 and TRBJ2-3, with no clear D. V gave up 6 bases and J gave up 0 bases, with 13 bases separating them. Germline V lookup: CDR1 MNHNY, CDR2 SVGAGI (reference sequence). The CDR3 contains 15 residues.

This chain joins TRBV12-3 or TRBV12-4 and TRBJ1-2, with D perhaps matching TRBD1 (6 bases). The V end lost 5 bases, the J end lost 5 bases, and 12 bases lay between the germline ends. The CDR3 sequence is 13 residues long. The CDR3 sequence is CASSAGVPYGYTF. CDR3 nucleotides: TGTGCCAGCAGTGCAGGGGTCCCGTATGGCTACACCTTC.